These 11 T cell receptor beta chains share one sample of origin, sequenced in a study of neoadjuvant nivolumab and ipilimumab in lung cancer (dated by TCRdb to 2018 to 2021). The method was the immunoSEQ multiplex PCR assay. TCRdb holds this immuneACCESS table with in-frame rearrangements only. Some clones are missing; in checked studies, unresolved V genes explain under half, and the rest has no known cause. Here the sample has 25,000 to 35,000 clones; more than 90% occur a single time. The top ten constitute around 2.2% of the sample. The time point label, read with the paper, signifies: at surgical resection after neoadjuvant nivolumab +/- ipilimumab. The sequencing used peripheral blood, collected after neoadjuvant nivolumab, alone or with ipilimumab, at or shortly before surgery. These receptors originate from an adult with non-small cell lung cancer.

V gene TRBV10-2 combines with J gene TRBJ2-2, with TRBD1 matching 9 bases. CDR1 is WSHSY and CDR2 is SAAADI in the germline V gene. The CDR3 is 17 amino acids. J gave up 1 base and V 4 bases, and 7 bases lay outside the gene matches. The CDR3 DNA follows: TGCGCCAGCAGTGCCGTGACAGGGGGGAGGAACACCGGGGAGCTGTTTTTT. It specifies CASSAVTGGRNTGELFF.

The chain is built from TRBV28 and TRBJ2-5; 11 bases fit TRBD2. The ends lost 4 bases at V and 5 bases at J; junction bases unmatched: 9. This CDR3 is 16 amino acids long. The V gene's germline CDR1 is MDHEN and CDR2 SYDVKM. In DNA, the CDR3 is TGTGCCAGCAGTTCCCCGAGGACTAGCGGGTCGGAGACCCAGTACTTC. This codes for CASSSPRTSGSETQYF.

The CDR3 loop is CASSFQGGAGEQYF. The CDR3 nucleotides read TGTGCCAGCAGCTTTCAAGGCGGGGCGGGAGAGCAGTACTTC. The chain carries TRBV5-6 and TRBJ2-7, with D perhaps TRBD2 (6 bases). CDR3 length: 14 amino acids. Germline values: CDR1 SGHDT, CDR2 YYEEEE. Trimming pared 2 bases from V and 7 bases from J, leaving 16 bases between.

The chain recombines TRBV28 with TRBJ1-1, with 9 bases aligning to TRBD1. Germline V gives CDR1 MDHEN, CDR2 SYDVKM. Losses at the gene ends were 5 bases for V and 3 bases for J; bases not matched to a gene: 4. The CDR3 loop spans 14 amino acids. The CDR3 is CASSPYRGHTEAFF. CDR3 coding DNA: TGTGCCAGCAGTCCCTACAGGGGGCACACTGAAGCTTTCTTT.

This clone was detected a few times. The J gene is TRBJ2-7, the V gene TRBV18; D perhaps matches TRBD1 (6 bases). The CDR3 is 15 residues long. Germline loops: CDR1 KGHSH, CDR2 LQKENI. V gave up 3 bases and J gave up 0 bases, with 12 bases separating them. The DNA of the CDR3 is TGTGCCAGCTCACCCCCTGGGGGCGGCTCCTACGAGCAGTACTTC. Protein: CASSPPGGGSYEQYF.

CDR3 in DNA: TGTGCCAGCAGCCAAGCCCTTAGGACCGAGCAGTTCTTC. It translates to CASSQALRTEQFF. This chain uses TRBV11-2 with TRBJ2-1, with D unclear. This CDR3 is built from 13 residues. In germline, CDR1 is SGHAT, CDR2 FQNNGV. V was trimmed by 5 bases and J by 10 bases, leaving 15 bases between them.

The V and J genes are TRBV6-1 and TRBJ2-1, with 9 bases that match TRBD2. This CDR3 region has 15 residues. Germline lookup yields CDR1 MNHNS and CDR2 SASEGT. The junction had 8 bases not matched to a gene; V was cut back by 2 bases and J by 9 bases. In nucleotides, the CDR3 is TGTGCCAGCAGTGAATCGGTAGCGGGAGTCAGTGAGCAGTTCTTC. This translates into CASSESVAGVSEQFF.

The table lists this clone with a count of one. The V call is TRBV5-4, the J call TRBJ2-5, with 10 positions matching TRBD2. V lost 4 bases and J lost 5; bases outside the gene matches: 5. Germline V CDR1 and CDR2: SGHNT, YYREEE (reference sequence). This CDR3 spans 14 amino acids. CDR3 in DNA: TGTGCCAGCAGCCTCGGACTAGCGGTGGAGACCCAGTACTTC. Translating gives CASSLGLAVETQYF.

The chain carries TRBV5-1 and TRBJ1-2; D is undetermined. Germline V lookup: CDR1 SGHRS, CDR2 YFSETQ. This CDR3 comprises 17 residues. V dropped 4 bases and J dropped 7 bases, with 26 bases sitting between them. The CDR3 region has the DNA TGCGCCAGCAGCCCCCCTGCGGCTGGGCTAAGTGAGGCTGGCTACACCTTC. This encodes CASSPPAAGLSEAGYTF. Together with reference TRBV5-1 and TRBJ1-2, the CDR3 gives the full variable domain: KAGVTQTPRYLIKTRGQQVTLSCSPISGHRSVSWYQQTPGQGLQFLFEYFSETQRNKGNFPGRFSGRQFSNSRSEMNVSTLELGDSALYLCASSPPAAGLSEAGYTFGSGTRLTVV.

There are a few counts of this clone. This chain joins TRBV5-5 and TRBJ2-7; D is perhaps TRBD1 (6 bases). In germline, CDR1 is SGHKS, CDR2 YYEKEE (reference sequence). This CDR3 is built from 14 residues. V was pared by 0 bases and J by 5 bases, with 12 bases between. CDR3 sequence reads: CASSLDEGVDEQYF. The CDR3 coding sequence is TGTGCCAGCAGCTTGGATGAGGGGGTGGACGAGCAGTACTTC. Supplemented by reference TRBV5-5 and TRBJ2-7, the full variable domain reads DAGVTQSPTHLIKTRGQQVTLRCSPISGHKSVSWYQQVLGQGPQFIFQYYEKEERGRGNFPDRFSARQFPNYSSELNVNALLLGDSALYLCASSLDEGVDEQYFGPGTRLTVT.

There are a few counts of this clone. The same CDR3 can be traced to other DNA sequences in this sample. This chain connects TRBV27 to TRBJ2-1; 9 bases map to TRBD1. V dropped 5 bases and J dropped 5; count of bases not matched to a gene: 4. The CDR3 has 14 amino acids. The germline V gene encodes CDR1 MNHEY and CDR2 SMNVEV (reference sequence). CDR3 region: CASSPGTGNNEQFF. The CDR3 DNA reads TGTGCCAGCAGTCCCGGGACAGGGAACAATGAGCAGTTCTTC.